This T cell receptor beta chain was recorded in a study of T cell repertoires in cytomegalovirus infection. For the study at large: CMV epitopes that were recently identified and HLA-C-restricted were used alongside well-studied HLA-B-restricted ones. An indication of both CMV infection and matching HLA type came from public TCR beta signatures.

Study outcomes and limitations: In two of eight donors, the top clonotype was HLA-C-restricted CMV-specific. Accumulated public TCR beta family frequency recognized individuals carrying CMV together with the relevant HLA.

This clonotype was detected only a few times. What it binds is not known. CDR1 and CDR2 from the germline V gene are SGHAT and FQNNGV. This CDR3 region has 16 residues. V was pared by 0 bases and J by 3 bases, with 3 bases of the junction left unmatched. TCRdb reanalysed the reads using MiXCR and keeps one entry per CDR3 protein. The repertoire has around 900,000 distinct CDR3 sequences, around 30% of them found once; the top ten carry around 15%. Here the sequenced sample was cultured CD8+ T cells from PBMCs, taken from culture after CMV antigen stimulation. This clonotype was obtained from a human donor in good health (CMV status not recorded). Some clones in this sample may be carry-over from other donors' samples. The V and J genes are TRBV11-2 and TRBJ1-2; 11 bases are a match to TRBD1. Here the CDR3 reads CASSLDWTGGYYGYTF. The DNA of the CDR3 is TGTGCCAGCAGCTTAGACTGGACAGGGGGCTACTATGGCTACACCTTC.